These T cell receptor beta chains were read from a single sample in a study of blood T cell repertoires in COVID-19. The protocol was immunoSEQ multiplex PCR, while the TCRdb copy is restricted to in-frame clones and leaves out a portion. This sample has around 150,000 clones, with more than 75% found just once. Sequencing was performed on peripheral blood. These receptors originate from a man aged 55 to 70 who had recovered from COVID-19. Both conserved end residues are part of each CDR3. A D gene is named only where the DNA matches it firmly. Some rows have no size entry. The others give once, few or many, or a class for an expanded clone.

DNA: TGTGCCAGCAGTTACGGTGGGCCCAATCAGCCCCAGCATTTT
CDR3: CASSYGGPNQPQHF
D: -
J: TRBJ1-5
size: -
V: TRBV6-6

DNA: TGTGCCAGCAGCCTTGGTGCAGGGGGCTTTAATGAAAAACTGTTTTTT
CDR3: CASSLGAGGFNEKLFF
D: TRBD1
J: TRBJ1-4
size: -
V: TRBV4-2

DNA: TGTGCCAGCAGCCAGCCTACAGGGGGCTTCACCGGGGAGCTGTTTTTT
CDR3: CASSQPTGGFTGELFF
D: TRBD1
J: TRBJ2-2
size: -
V: TRBV4-2

DNA: TGTGCCAGCAGCTTGGCAGGGGTGGGTGAAAAACTGTTTTTT
CDR3: CASSLAGVGEKLFF
D: -
J: TRBJ1-4
size: once
V: TRBV5-6

DNA: TGTGCCAGCAGCTTAGAAGTACTCGGTCAAGAGACCCAGTACTTC
CDR3: CASSLEVLGQETQYF
D: -
J: TRBJ2-5
size: -
V: TRBV11-2

DNA: TGTGCCAGCAGCTTTGGTCGGGGTGAGACCCAGTACTTC
CDR3: CASSFGRGETQYF
D: -
J: TRBJ2-5
size: -
V: TRBV11-2

DNA: TGCGCCAGCAGCCAAGGGGGCGGCAGGAGGGCTAATGAAAAACTGTTTTTT
CDR3: CASSQGGGRRANEKLFF
D: -
J: TRBJ1-4
size: once
V: TRBV4-1

DNA: TGTGCCTGGCGAGCAAACGGGGAGCTGTTTTTT
CDR3: CAWRANGELFF
D: -
J: TRBJ2-2
size: -
V: TRBV30

DNA: TGCGCCAGCAGCCAAGGAGGTGAGGGCACCTACAATGAGCAGTTCTTC
CDR3: CASSQGGEGTYNEQFF
D: -
J: TRBJ2-1
size: -
V: TRBV4-1

DNA: TGTGCCAGCAGCGTTATGGAAGGGCGGGGTACTGAAGCTTTCTTT
CDR3: CASSVMEGRGTEAFF
D: -
J: TRBJ1-1
size: -
V: TRBV5-5

DNA: TGCAGCGTTGGGGACAGGGTCGGACAGCCCCAGCATTTT
CDR3: CSVGDRVGQPQHF
D: TRBD1
J: TRBJ1-5
size: -
V: TRBV29-1

DNA: TGTGCCACCAGCACCCCTGGGGGACTAGAGCGAAGTCAGCAGTTCTTC
CDR3: CATSTPGGLERSQQFF
D: TRBD2
J: TRBJ2-1
size: -
V: TRBV15

DNA: TGTGCCAGCAGCAACGGGTTAGTAGCTAACTATGGCTACACCTTC
CDR3: CASSNGLVANYGYTF
D: -
J: TRBJ1-2
size: few
V: TRBV6-6

DNA: TGTGCCGGAACGGGACTTTTCTACGAGCAGTACTTC
CDR3: CAGTGLFYEQYF
D: -
J: TRBJ2-7
size: -
V: TRBV30

DNA: TGTGCCAGCAGCCATCGACTAGCGGGGAAGGGCGAGCAGTACTTC
CDR3: CASSHRLAGKGEQYF
D: TRBD2
J: TRBJ2-7
size: -
V: TRBV3-1/TRBV3-2

DNA: TGCGCCAGCAGCACCGAGACTAGCGGGGGGGCGCATACGCAGTATTTT
CDR3: CASSTETSGGAHTQYF
D: TRBD2
J: TRBJ2-3
size: -
V: TRBV5-1

DNA: TGTGCCAGTAGGCGAAACACTGAAGCTTTCTTT
CDR3: CASRRNTEAFF
D: -
J: TRBJ1-1
size: once
V: TRBV19

DNA: TGTGCCTGGAGTTGGCTAGGGGGCAGCTCCTACAATGAGCAGTTCTTC
CDR3: CAWSWLGGSSYNEQFF
D: TRBD1
J: TRBJ2-1
size: -
V: TRBV30

DNA: TGTGCCAGCAGCTACCACAGGGGTAACTATGGCTACACCTTC
CDR3: CASSYHRGNYGYTF
D: TRBD1
J: TRBJ1-2
size: -
V: TRBV27

DNA: TGTGCCAGCAGCGTAGCTCCGCGTGCGGGGACAGATACGCAGTATTTT
CDR3: CASSVAPRAGTDTQYF
D: -
J: TRBJ2-3
size: -
V: TRBV9

DNA: TGTGCCAGTAAAGGGGCCCAAGAGACCCAGTACTTC
CDR3: CASKGAQETQYF
D: -
J: TRBJ2-5
size: -
V: TRBV19

DNA: TGTGCCAGCAGTTCTCCCTTTATTCCGGGTAATGGCTACACCTTC
CDR3: CASSSPFIPGNGYTF
D: -
J: TRBJ1-2
size: -
V: TRBV28

DNA: TGTGCCAGCAGTCCGGGACTAAATAACTATGGCTACACCTTC
CDR3: CASSPGLNNYGYTF
D: -
J: TRBJ1-2
size: -
V: TRBV6-5

DNA: TGTGCCAGTATGGGCAGGGTAGCGGGAGGGCAAGAGACCCAGTACTTC
CDR3: CASMGRVAGGQETQYF
D: TRBD2
J: TRBJ2-5
size: -
V: TRBV19

DNA: TGTGCCTGGGGAGGCGGGACGACCCCTGAGCAGTACTTC
CDR3: CAWGGGTTPEQYF
D: -
J: TRBJ2-7
size: -
V: TRBV30

DNA: TGTGCCAGCAGTTTGGCCACAGGGGGCACTGAAGCTTTCTTT
CDR3: CASSLATGGTEAFF
D: TRBD1
J: TRBJ1-1
size: -
V: TRBV6-5

DNA: TGTGCCAGCAGTACGGGAGGATTGGGCACCGGGGAGCTGTTTTTT
CDR3: CASSTGGLGTGELFF
D: TRBD2
J: TRBJ2-2
size: -
V: TRBV28

DNA: TGTGCCAGTGGCCAGACAGCAACCTACGAGCAGTACTTC
CDR3: CASGQTATYEQYF
D: -
J: TRBJ2-7
size: -
V: TRBV19

DNA: TGTGCCAGCAGCTTGAACGCCGCGGCGGCCAATTCACCCCTCCACTTT
CDR3: CASSLNAAAANSPLHF
D: -
J: TRBJ1-6
size: -
V: TRBV5-4

DNA: TGTGCCAGCAGCCGATTCACTAGCACCCCTAGCACAGATACGCAGTATTTT
CDR3: CASSRFTSTPSTDTQYF
D: -
J: TRBJ2-3
size: once
V: TRBV7-9

DNA: TGTGCCAGTAGTATCCCACAGGTCTATTCAGAACCCCAGCATTTT
CDR3: CASSIPQVYSEPQHF
D: -
J: TRBJ1-5
size: -
V: TRBV19

DNA: TGTGCCAGCACCTTAATTTCGGGAGGGGCCAACGTCCTGACTTTC
CDR3: CASTLISGGANVLTF
D: -
J: TRBJ2-6
size: -
V: TRBV7-9

DNA: TGTGCCAGCAGTGAAGGGCCAGTCACCTACGAGCAGTACTTC
CDR3: CASSEGPVTYEQYF
D: -
J: TRBJ2-7
size: few
V: TRBV2

DNA: TGTGCCAGCAGCCCCGGGACAGGGGGCTTTGGCTACACCTTC
CDR3: CASSPGTGGFGYTF
D: TRBD1
J: TRBJ1-2
size: -
V: TRBV7-3

DNA: TGTGCCAGTAGAGGACTAGCGGCTAGCTCCTACAATGAGCAGTTCTTC
CDR3: CASRGLAASSYNEQFF
D: TRBD2
J: TRBJ2-1
size: -
V: TRBV19

DNA: TGTGCCAGCAGGGCTATCGGAGGAGTCGGGGAGCTGTTTTTT
CDR3: CASRAIGGVGELFF
D: -
J: TRBJ2-2
size: -
V: TRBV27

DNA: TGTGCCAGCAGCTTAGAGGCAGGGAGGCAGGAAGCTTTCTTT
CDR3: CASSLEAGRQEAFF
D: -
J: TRBJ1-1
size: -
V: TRBV11-1

DNA: TGTGCCAGCAGTGACCCGGCGGGCCCTAGCACAGATACGCAGTATTTT
CDR3: CASSDPAGPSTDTQYF
D: -
J: TRBJ2-3
size: -
V: TRBV25-1

DNA: TGTGCCAGCAGACTTGACTCCCAGAACACTGAAGCTTTCTTT
CDR3: CASRLDSQNTEAFF
D: -
J: TRBJ1-1
size: -
V: TRBV5-4

DNA: TGTGCCAGCAGTTACGGGGGCCCAACGTCTAATTCACCCCTCCACTTT
CDR3: CASSYGGPTSNSPLHF
D: -
J: TRBJ1-6
size: few
V: TRBV6-5

DNA: TGTGCCAGCAGCCCGCGGACGGGGATAAATACGCAGTATTTT
CDR3: CASSPRTGINTQYF
D: -
J: TRBJ2-3
size: -
V: TRBV7-3

DNA: TGTGCCAGCAGCCCCAGCGGGATTCTCAACGAGCAGTACTTC
CDR3: CASSPSGILNEQYF
D: TRBD2
J: TRBJ2-7
size: once
V: TRBV11-1

DNA: TGTGCCAGCAGCCTCGGGACAGCAAATTCACCCCTCCACTTT
CDR3: CASSLGTANSPLHF
D: TRBD1
J: TRBJ1-6
size: -
V: TRBV7-3

DNA: TGTGCCAGCAGCCCCCGCGGGGGGTCGGATGAAAAACTGTTTTTT
CDR3: CASSPRGGSDEKLFF
D: -
J: TRBJ1-4
size: -
V: TRBV7-8

DNA: TGTGCTAGTGGTTTGGTCACAGAGGGCGGGGAGCTGTTTTTT
CDR3: CASGLVTEGGELFF
D: -
J: TRBJ2-2
size: -
V: TRBV12-5

DNA: TGCAGCGCACAGGGTGAGACTGAAGCTTTCTTT
CDR3: CSAQGETEAFF
D: -
J: TRBJ1-1
size: -
V: TRBV20-1

DNA: TGTGCCAGCAGTTTAGGTCAGGGGGACAGTAGCCAAGAGACCCAGTACTTC
CDR3: CASSLGQGDSSQETQYF
D: TRBD1
J: TRBJ2-5
size: -
V: TRBV28

DNA: TGTGCCAGCACCCCCGGGACAGCAATTTACGAGCAGTACTTC
CDR3: CASTPGTAIYEQYF
D: TRBD1
J: TRBJ2-7
size: few
V: TRBV3-1/TRBV3-2

DNA: TGCGCCAGCAGCTCGTCCGGGAGGGACACCGGGGAGCTGTTTTTT
CDR3: CASSSSGRDTGELFF
D: TRBD2
J: TRBJ2-2
size: few
V: TRBV5-1

DNA: TGTGCCAGCAGTTTATCTGGGGGGGGGTATCAGCCCCAGCATTTT
CDR3: CASSLSGGGYQPQHF
D: -
J: TRBJ1-5
size: -
V: TRBV27

DNA: TGTGCCAGTAGTATTGGGGGCGCGGGAGGGGAGACCCAGTACTTC
CDR3: CASSIGGAGGETQYF
D: TRBD2
J: TRBJ2-5
size: -
V: TRBV19

DNA: TGTGCCAGCAGCTTAGAGGGGGCGCGCGGAAACACCATATATTTT
CDR3: CASSLEGARGNTIYF
D: TRBD1
J: TRBJ1-3
size: -
V: TRBV7-2

DNA: TGTGCCAGCAGCCAGGGACTAGCGGGGGTAGGGGAGACCCAGTACTTC
CDR3: CASSQGLAGVGETQYF
D: TRBD2
J: TRBJ2-5
size: -
V: TRBV6-2/TRBV6-3

DNA: TGTGCCAGCAGCACCCTCCTGGGACTAGTTGGCAATGAGCAGTTCTTC
CDR3: CASSTLLGLVGNEQFF
D: TRBD2
J: TRBJ2-1
size: -
V: TRBV7-8